The rows below give T cell receptor beta chains drawn from one sample of a study of blood T cell repertoires in COVID-19. Clones were read by immunoSEQ multiplex PCR, and TCRdb kept only the in-frame ones, dropping some. The data hold about 480,000 clones, with approximately 90% observed a single time. The sample comprised peripheral blood. These receptors were collected from a woman aged 25 to 39 with acute or convalescent COVID-19. CDR3s include the opening cysteine and the closing phenylalanine or tryptophan. Each record gives: clone size, D gene, J gene, V gene, CDR3 protein. The D gene is left open where the match is weak. Clone size is not always given. Where it is, it says once, few, many or a class for expanded clones.

>NA|TRBD1|TRBJ1-6|TRBV3-1/TRBV3-2
CASSQDFAGGSPLHF
>medium-sized|TRBD1|TRBJ2-7|TRBV19
CASSAGLYVVGTGSEQYF
>NA|NA|TRBJ1-2|TRBV19
CASSIFAAPPGGGYTF
>NA|TRBD2|TRBJ2-5|TRBV6-5
CASSFPGLAGPETQYF
>NA|TRBD1|TRBJ2-7|TRBV18
CASSPPGQGYEQYF
>NA|NA|TRBJ2-7|TRBV6-5
CASRSGRPYEQYF
>NA|TRBD2|TRBJ2-3|TRBV5-1
CASSTLRLGGSTDTQYF
>NA|NA|TRBJ1-2|TRBV5-5
CASSLEIANYGYTF
>NA|NA|TRBJ1-2|TRBV6-5
CASGGGLFGYTF
>NA|NA|TRBJ2-3|TRBV7-8
CASSSLTSDTQYF